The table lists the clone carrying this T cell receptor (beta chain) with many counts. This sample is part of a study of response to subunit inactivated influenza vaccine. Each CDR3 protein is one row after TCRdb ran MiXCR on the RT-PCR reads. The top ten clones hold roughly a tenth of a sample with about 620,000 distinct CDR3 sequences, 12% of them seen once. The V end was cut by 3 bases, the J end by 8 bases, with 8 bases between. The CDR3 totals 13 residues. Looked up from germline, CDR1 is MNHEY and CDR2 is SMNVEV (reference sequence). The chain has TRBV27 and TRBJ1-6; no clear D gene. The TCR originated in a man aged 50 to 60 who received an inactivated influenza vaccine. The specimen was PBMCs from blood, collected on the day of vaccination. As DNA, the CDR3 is TGTGCCAGCAGTTTGGAGATTTATTCACCCCTCCACTTT. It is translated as CASSLEIYSPLHF.